This T cell receptor (beta chain) appears in the sequencing data of a study of graft-versus-host responses after intestinal transplantation. Study as a whole: Multivisceral, liver-intestinal, or isolated intestinal grafts went to recipients. For approximately 3 years after anti-thymocyte globulin induction, all recipients took tacrolimus and steroids.

Study results and caveats: Peak circulating GvH clone levels tracked with early post-transplant HvG declines. GvH clones were identified in recipient marrow, with some first appearing in ileum or blood.

Method: immunoSEQ multiplex PCR; TCRdb's copy keeps in-frame clones and lacks some. This table holds 80,000 to 95,000 clones, under 95% found once. Note on this clone: What it binds is unknown.

CDR1 and CDR2 from the germline V gene are SGDLS and YYNGEE. There are 14 residues in the CDR3. Trimming removed 3 bases at V and 0 bases at J, with 9 bases between. This specimen was unstimulated CD8+ T cells sorted from spleen or lymph node cells, taken before intestinal transplant. The rearrangement uses TRBV9 and TRBJ1-1; TRBD1 might be the D (5 bases). This TCR was recovered from a human donor who received an intestinal transplant. In DNA form, the CDR3 reads TGTGCCAGCAGCGCCGGGACTCTGAACACTGAAGCTTTCTTT. Translating gives CASSAGTLNTEAFF.